This TCR beta chain was captured in a study of cytomegalovirus exposure and HLA in healthy donors. The germline V and J ends were trimmed by 4 bases and 3 bases, with 7 bases remaining between them. Germline CDR1 and CDR2: DFQATT and SNEGSKA (reference sequence). The CDR3 totals 11 residues. With 60 Vbeta and 13 Jbeta primers, the PCR was carried out. TCRdb's copy holds only in-frame clones and misses some; the assay was immunoSEQ multiplex PCR. Of 75,000 to 100,000 clones detected, around 76% appear once; the ten largest clones hold roughly 20%. Sequenced input: PBMCs. The rearrangement joins TRBV20-1 to TRBJ2-7, with D possibly TRBD1 on 5 matching bases. This TCR was sampled from a woman in her sixties or seventies in good health and CMV-seropositive. The CDR3 DNA reads TGCAGTGCTACAGGGATCTACGAGCAGTACTTC. Encoded protein: CSATGIYEQYF.